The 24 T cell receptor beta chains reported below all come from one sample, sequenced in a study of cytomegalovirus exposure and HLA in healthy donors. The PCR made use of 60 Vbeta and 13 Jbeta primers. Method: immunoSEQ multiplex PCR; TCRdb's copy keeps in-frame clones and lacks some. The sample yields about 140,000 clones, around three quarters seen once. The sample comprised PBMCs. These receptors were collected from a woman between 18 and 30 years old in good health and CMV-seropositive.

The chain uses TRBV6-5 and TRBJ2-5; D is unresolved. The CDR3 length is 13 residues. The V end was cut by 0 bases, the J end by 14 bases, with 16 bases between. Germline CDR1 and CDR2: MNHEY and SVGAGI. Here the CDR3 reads CASSYSRDSFLYF. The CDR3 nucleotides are TGTGCCAGCAGTTACTCGAGAGACTCCTTTCTTTACTTC.

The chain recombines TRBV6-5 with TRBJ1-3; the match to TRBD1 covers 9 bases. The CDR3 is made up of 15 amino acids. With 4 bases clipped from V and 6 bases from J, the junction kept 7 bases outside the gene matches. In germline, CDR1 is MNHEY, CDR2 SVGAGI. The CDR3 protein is CASSSNRGRENTIYF. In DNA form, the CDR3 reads TGTGCCAGCAGTTCGAACAGGGGGCGCGAAAACACCATATATTTT.

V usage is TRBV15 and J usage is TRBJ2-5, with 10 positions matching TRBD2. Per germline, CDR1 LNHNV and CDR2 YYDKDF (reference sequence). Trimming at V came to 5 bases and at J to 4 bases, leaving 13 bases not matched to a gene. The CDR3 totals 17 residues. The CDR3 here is CATSPRGAGGRPETQYF. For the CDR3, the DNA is TGTGCCACCAGCCCTCGGGGAGCGGGGGGGCGTCCAGAGACCCAGTACTTC.

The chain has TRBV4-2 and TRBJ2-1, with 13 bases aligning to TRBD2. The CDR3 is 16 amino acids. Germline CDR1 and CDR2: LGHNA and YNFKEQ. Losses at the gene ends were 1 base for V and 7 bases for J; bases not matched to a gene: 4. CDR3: CASSQVTGLAGNEQFF. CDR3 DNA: TGTGCCAGCAGCCAAGTTACGGGACTAGCGGGGAATGAGCAGTTCTTC.

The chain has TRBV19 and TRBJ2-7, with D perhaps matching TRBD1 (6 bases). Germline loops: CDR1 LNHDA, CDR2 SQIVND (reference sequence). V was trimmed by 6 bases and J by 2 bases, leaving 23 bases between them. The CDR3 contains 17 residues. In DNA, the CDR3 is TGTGCCAGTAGGGATGTAGGGACAACCTCCTCCACCTACGAGCAGTACTTC. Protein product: CASRDVGTTSSTYEQYF.

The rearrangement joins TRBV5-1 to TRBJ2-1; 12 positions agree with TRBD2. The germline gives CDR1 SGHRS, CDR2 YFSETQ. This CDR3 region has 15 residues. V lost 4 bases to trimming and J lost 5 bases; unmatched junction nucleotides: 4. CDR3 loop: CASSALAGGDNEQFF. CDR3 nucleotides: TGCGCCAGCAGCGCCCTAGCGGGGGGGGACAATGAGCAGTTCTTC.

The chain's CDR3 is CASLNPGQVDNEQFF. In DNA form, the CDR3 reads TGCGCCAGCTTAAATCCGGGACAGGTCGACAATGAGCAGTTCTTC. The rearrangement joins TRBV5-1 to TRBJ2-1; 8 positions match TRBD1. Germline CDR1 SGHRS, CDR2 YFSETQ. The CDR3 length is 15 residues. Trimming removed 7 bases from V and 5 bases from J; junction bases left unmatched: 11.

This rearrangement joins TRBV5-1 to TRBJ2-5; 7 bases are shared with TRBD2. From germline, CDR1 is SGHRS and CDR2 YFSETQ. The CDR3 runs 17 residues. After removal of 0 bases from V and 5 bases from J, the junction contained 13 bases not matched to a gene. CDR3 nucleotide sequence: TGCGCCAGCAGCTTGGGTCGGGGTGCGGCGGGGGTGGAGACCCAGTACTTC. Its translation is CASSLGRGAAGVETQYF.

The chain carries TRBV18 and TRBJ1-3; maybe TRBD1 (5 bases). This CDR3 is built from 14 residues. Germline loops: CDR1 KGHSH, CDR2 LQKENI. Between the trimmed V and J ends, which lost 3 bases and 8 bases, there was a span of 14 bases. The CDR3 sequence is CASSPPRVADTIYF. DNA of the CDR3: TGTGCCAGCTCACCCCCCAGGGTTGCGGACACCATATATTTT.

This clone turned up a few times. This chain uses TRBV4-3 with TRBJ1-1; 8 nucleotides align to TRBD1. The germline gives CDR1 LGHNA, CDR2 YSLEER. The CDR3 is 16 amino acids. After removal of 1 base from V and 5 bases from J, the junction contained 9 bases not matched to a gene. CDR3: CASSQGPRGLDTEAFF. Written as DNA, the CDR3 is TGCGCCAGCAGCCAAGGTCCCAGGGGGCTTGATACTGAAGCTTTCTTT.

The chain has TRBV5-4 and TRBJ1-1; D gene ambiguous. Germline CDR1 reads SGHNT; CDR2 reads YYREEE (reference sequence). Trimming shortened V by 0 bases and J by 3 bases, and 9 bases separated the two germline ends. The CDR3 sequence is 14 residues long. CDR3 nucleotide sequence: TGTGCCAGCAGCTTGGTAAGTCGGGACACTGAAGCTTTCTTT. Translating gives CASSLVSRDTEAFF.

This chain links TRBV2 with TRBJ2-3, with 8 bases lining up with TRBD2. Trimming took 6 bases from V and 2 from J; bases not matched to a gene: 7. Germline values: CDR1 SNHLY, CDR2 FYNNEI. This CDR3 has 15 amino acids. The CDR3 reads CASRWAGGSTDTQYF. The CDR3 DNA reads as TGTGCCAGCAGGTGGGCGGGGGGATCCACAGATACGCAGTATTTT.

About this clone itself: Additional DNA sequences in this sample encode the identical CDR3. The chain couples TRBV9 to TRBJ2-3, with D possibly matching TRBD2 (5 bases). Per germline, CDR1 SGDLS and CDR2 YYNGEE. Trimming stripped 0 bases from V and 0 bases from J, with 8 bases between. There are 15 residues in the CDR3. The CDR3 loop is CASSVGLASTDTQYF. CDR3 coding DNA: TGTGCCAGCAGCGTAGGTCTAGCTAGCACAGATACGCAGTATTTT.

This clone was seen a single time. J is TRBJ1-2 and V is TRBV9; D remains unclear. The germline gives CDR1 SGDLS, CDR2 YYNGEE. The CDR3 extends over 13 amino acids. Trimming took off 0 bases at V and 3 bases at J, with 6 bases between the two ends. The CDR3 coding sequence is TGTGCCAGCAGCGTAGCCGAGTACTATGGCTACACCTTC. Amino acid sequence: CASSVAEYYGYTF. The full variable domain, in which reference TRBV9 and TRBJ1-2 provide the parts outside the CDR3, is DSGVTQTPKHLITATGQRVTLRCSPRSGDLSVYWYQQSLDQGLQFLIQYYNGEERAKGNILERFSAQQFPDLHSELNLSSLELGDSALYFCASSVAEYYGYTFGSGTRLTVV.

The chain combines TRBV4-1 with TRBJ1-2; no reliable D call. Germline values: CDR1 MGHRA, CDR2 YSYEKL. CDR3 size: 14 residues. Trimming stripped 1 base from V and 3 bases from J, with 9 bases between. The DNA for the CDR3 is TGCGCCAGCAGCCAAGCTACAGTGGACTATGGCTACACCTTC. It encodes CASSQATVDYGYTF.

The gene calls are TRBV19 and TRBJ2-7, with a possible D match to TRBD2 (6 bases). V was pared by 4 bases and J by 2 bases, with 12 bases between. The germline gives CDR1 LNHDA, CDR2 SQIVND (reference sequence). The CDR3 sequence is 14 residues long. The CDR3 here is CASSTGLHAYEQYF. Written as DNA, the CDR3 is TGTGCCAGTAGTACTGGACTACACGCCTACGAGCAGTACTTC.

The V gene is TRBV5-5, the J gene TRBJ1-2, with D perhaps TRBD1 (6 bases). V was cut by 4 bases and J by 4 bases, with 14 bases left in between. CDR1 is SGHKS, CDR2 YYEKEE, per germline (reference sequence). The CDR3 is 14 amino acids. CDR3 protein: CASSPGHMTYGYTF. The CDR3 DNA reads TGTGCCAGCAGCCCGGGACACATGACCTATGGCTACACCTTC.

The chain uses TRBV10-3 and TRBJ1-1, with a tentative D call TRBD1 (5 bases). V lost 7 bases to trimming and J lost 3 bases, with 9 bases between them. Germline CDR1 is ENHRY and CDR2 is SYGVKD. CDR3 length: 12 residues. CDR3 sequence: CAIKGVYTEAFF. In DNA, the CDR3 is TGTGCCATCAAAGGGGTGTACACTGAAGCTTTCTTT.

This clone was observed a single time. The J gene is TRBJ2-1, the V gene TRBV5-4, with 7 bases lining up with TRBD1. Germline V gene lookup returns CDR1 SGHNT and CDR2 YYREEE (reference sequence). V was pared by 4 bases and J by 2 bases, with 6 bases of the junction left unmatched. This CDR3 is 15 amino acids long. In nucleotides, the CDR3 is TGTGCCAGCAGCCTCACAGGGGTGGCCTACAATGAGCAGTTCTTC. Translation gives CASSLTGVAYNEQFF. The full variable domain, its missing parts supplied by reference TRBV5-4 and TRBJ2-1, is ETGVTQSPTHLIKTRGQQVTLRCSSQSGHNTVSWYQQALGQGPQFIFQYYREEENGRGNFPPRFSGLQFPNYSSELNVNALELDDSALYLCASSLTGVAYNEQFFGPGTRLTVL.

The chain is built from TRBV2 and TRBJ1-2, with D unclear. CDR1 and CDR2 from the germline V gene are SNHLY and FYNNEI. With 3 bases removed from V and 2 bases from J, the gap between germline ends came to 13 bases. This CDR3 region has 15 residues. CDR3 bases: TGTGCCAGCAGTGAGAATTCAGCCAGGAACTATGGCTACACCTTC. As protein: CASSENSARNYGYTF. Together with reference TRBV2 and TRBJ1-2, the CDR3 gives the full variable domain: EPEVTQTPSHQVTQMGQEVILRCVPISNHLYFYWYRQILGQKVEFLVSFYNNEISEKSEIFDDQFSVERPDGSNFTLKIRSTKLEDSAMYFCASSENSARNYGYTFGSGTRLTVV.

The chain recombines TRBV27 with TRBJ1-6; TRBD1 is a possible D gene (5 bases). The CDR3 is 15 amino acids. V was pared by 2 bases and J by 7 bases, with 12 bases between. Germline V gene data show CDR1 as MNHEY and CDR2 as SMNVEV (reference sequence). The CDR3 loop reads CASSLRAGMNSPLHF. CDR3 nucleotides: TGTGCCAGCAGTTTACGAGCAGGGATGAATTCACCCCTCCACTTT.

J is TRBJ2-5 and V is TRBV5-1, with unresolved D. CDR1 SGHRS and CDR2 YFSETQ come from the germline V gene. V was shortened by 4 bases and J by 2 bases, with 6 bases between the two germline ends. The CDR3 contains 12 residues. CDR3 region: CASSPHQETQYF. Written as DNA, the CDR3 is TGCGCCAGCAGCCCCCATCAAGAGACCCAGTACTTC.

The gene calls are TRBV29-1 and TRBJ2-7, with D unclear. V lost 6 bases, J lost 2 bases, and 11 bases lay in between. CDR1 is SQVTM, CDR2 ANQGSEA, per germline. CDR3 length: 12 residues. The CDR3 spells CSVSQTPYEQYF. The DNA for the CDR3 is TGCAGCGTGAGTCAAACCCCCTACGAGCAGTACTTC.

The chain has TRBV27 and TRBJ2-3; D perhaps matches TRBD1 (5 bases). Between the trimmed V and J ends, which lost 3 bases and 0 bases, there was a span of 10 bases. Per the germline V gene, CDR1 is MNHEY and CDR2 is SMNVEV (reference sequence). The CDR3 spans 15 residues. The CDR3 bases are TGTGCCAGCAGTTTTTTAGGGGCTAGCACAGATACGCAGTATTTT. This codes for CASSFLGASTDTQYF.